These 21 T cell receptor beta chains came from one sample sequenced in a study of blood T cell repertoires in COVID-19. TCRdb's copy holds only in-frame clones and misses some; the assay was immunoSEQ multiplex PCR. The sample has about 170,000 clones, 70% to 85% seen once. The sequenced sample consisted of PBMCs or T cells enriched from blood (not recorded which). These receptors were collected from a man aged 50 to 59 who had recovered from COVID-19.

V usage is TRBV24-1 and J usage is TRBJ2-7, with TRBD1 matching over 10 bases. This CDR3 region has 15 residues. Losses at the gene ends were 4 bases for V and 3 bases for J; bases not matched to a gene: 5. CDR1 and CDR2 (germline): KGHDR, SFDVKD. This CDR3 is CATSEAGTGDYEQYF. The CDR3 DNA follows: TGTGCCACCAGTGAAGCCGGGACAGGGGACTACGAGCAGTACTTC.

This chain joins TRBV6-1 and TRBJ2-5; TRBD2 might be the D (6 bases). The CDR3 runs 15 residues. Trimming took off 1 base at V and 6 bases at J, with 15 bases between the two ends. From germline, CDR1 is MNHNS and CDR2 SASEGT. In DNA, the CDR3 is TGTGCCAGCAGTGAAGTGGGGGGACCGCGTAAGACCCAGTACTTC. Its protein is CASSEVGGPRKTQYF.

The CDR3 DNA reads TGCGCCAGCAGCTCGACCCCCCAGACGACAGGGATCAATTCACCCCTCCACTTT. Its protein product is CASSSTPQTTGINSPLHF. The gene calls are TRBV5-1 and TRBJ1-6; TRBD1 agrees at 7 bases. This CDR3 comprises 18 residues. The ends lost 3 bases at V and 7 bases at J; junction bases unmatched: 16. CDR1 and CDR2 from the germline V gene are SGHRS and YFSETQ.

A word on this clone: At one of its ends the junction is not consistent with the germline gene, which may arise from a read error. The J gene is TRBJ2-5, the V gene TRBV7-7; 10 nucleotides agree with TRBD2. Germline-derived CDR1 and CDR2 are SSHAT and FNYEAQ (reference sequence). The CDR3 is 18 residues long. CDR3 in DNA: TGTGCCAGCAGCCCGGGGGGGCTAGCGGGGGATATTCAAGGGACCCAGTACTTC. Translating it yields CASSPGGLAGDIQGTQYF.

V is TRBV10-1 and J is TRBJ1-3; D is undetermined. V lost 7 bases, J lost 0 bases, and 10 bases lay in between. This CDR3 contains 14 residues. The germline V gene has CDR1 WNHNN and CDR2 SYGVQD (reference sequence). The CDR3 loop reads CASTPGTSGNTIYF. CDR3 DNA sequence: TGCGCCAGCACCCCAGGAACCTCTGGAAACACCATATATTTT.

The chain is built from TRBV29-1 and TRBJ1-2, with D hard to call. The CDR3 has 11 amino acids. The germline V gene encodes CDR1 SQVTM and CDR2 ANQGSEA. V lost 3 bases, J lost 3 bases, and 5 bases lay in between. CDR3 coding DNA: TGCAGCGTTGATCCAGACTATGGCTACACCTTC. Its translation: CSVDPDYGYTF.

This clone came up a few times. This chain connects TRBV1 to TRBJ1-6; the table gives TRBD1 as D, unverified against the DNA. TRBV1 is a pseudogene locus. The CDR3 spans 18 residues. CDR3 sequence (DNA): TGCACCAGCAGCCAAACGCTCCTCCAGGACAGAGAGAATTCACCCCTCCACTTT. It codes for CTSSQTLLQDRENSPLHF.

The sample holds a few counts of this clone. This sequence joins TRBV5-1 and TRBJ1-1, with D possibly being TRBD1 (5 bases). Trimming took 0 bases from V and 4 from J, leaving 13 bases between them. This CDR3 spans 15 amino acids. The germline V gene has CDR1 SGHRS and CDR2 YFSETQ. DNA of the CDR3: TGCGCCAGCAGCTTGGACGCAGGGATGACCACTGAAGCTTTCTTT. Translation gives CASSLDAGMTTEAFF.

The count of this clone is one. The CDR3 region is CASSHGQGAGRTEAFF. CDR3 DNA: TGTGCCAGCAGCCACGGACAGGGCGCGGGACGGACTGAAGCTTTCTTT. The chain uses TRBV7-9 and TRBJ1-1; TRBD1 matches 8 bases. Germline V gene data show CDR1 as SEHNR and CDR2 as FQNEAQ (reference sequence). V lost 5 bases to trimming and J lost 5 bases; unmatched junction nucleotides: 13. This CDR3 has 16 residues.

J is TRBJ1-3 and V is TRBV19; 7 bases match TRBD1. This CDR3 spans 14 amino acids. The junction had 4 bases not matched to a gene; V was cut back by 8 bases and J by 0 bases. CDR1 and CDR2 (germline): LNHDA, SQIVND (reference sequence). The CDR3 loop reads CASLTGHSGNTIYF. As DNA, the CDR3 is TGTGCCAGTTTGACAGGGCACTCTGGAAACACCATATATTTT.

The chain combines TRBV5-1 with TRBJ1-6; D is uncertain. CDR3 length equals 15 residues. From germline, CDR1 is SGHRS and CDR2 YFSETQ. Trimming stripped 5 bases from V and 0 bases from J, with 9 bases between. Here the CDR3 reads CASSGEHSYNSPLHF. The CDR3 DNA reads as TGCGCCAGCAGTGGGGAGCACTCCTATAATTCACCCCTCCACTTT.

The chain employs TRBV5-1 and TRBJ1-2; the match to TRBD1 covers 9 bases. V lost 3 bases, J lost 1 base, and 1 base stayed unmatched. The CDR3 runs to 14 residues. From germline, CDR1 is SGHRS and CDR2 YFSETQ. The CDR3 DNA is TGCGCCAGCAGCTCGGACAGGGGTAACTATGGCTACACCTTC. Translated, it gives CASSSDRGNYGYTF. Based on the CDR3 plus reference TRBV5-1 and TRBJ1-2, the full variable domain is KAGVTQTPRYLIKTRGQQVTLSCSPISGHRSVSWYQQTPGQGLQFLFEYFSETQRNKGNFPGRFSGRQFSNSRSEMNVSTLELGDSALYLCASSSDRGNYGYTFGSGTRLTVV.

A single count supports this clone. A junction boundary mismatches the germline segment, possibly from a read error. The rearrangement uses TRBV20-1 and TRBJ1-2, with 8 bases identical to TRBD1. Germline lookup yields CDR1 DFQATT and CDR2 SNEGSKA (reference sequence). The CDR3 spans 10 residues. The CDR3 nucleotides read TGCAGTGCTAGAGGACAGGGGAAAGTATTC. Translation: CSARGQGKVF.

The chain recombines TRBV4-1 with TRBJ1-2, with D perhaps matching TRBD1 (6 bases). The V gene's germline CDR1 is MGHRA and CDR2 YSYEKL. Trimming took off 4 bases at V and 4 bases at J, with 19 bases between the two ends. The CDR3 totals 16 residues. CDR3 nucleotide sequence: TGCGCCAGCAGCCTAGACACCACGTCAGGGGTCTATGGCTACACCTTC. Its protein is CASSLDTTSGVYGYTF.

This clone showed up just once. The chain couples TRBV6-5 to TRBJ1-2; 10 nucleotides agree with TRBD1. This CDR3 has 14 amino acids. V lost 5 bases to trimming and J lost 4 bases; unmatched junction nucleotides: 4. CDR1 is MNHEY and CDR2 is SVGAGI in the germline V gene. Written as DNA, the CDR3 is TGTGCCAGCAGTACCCGGGACAGGGGCTATGGCTACACCTTC. Amino acid sequence: CASSTRDRGYGYTF.

This clone was picked up a small number of times. The V and J genes are TRBV2 and TRBJ1-4, with 8 bases aligning to TRBD1. V shed 5 bases, J shed 0 bases, and the junction held 5 bases outside the gene matches. The CDR3 consists of 16 residues. Germline CDR1 is SNHLY and CDR2 is FYNNEI. CDR3 bases: TGTGCCAGCAGTTTACAGGGGGTTACAACTAATGAAAAACTGTTTTTT. This encodes CASSLQGVTTNEKLFF.

The V call is TRBV7-9, the J call TRBJ1-2, with a tentative D call TRBD1 (5 bases). The germline gives CDR1 SEHNR, CDR2 FQNEAQ (reference sequence). Trimming removed 5 bases at V and 0 bases at J, with 10 bases between. This CDR3 is built from 14 residues. DNA for the CDR3: TGTGCCAGCAGCGCACCAGGGTCTAACTATGGCTACACCTTC. This codes for CASSAPGSNYGYTF.

The rearrangement joins TRBV21-1 to TRBJ2-5; the table gives TRBD2 as D, unverified against the DNA. TRBV21-1 is given as a pseudogene. This CDR3 has 12 amino acids. The CDR3 sequence is CASSKPLKTQYF. The CDR3 DNA follows: TGTGCCAGCAGCAAACCTTTAAAGACCCAGTACTTC.

V is TRBV19 and J is TRBJ1-6; D is ambiguous. Germline lookup yields CDR1 LNHDA and CDR2 SQIVND (reference sequence). Trimming removed 0 bases at V and 10 bases at J, with 10 bases between. The length of the CDR3 is 14 residues. The CDR3 protein is CASSIDTGSSPLHF. The CDR3 coding sequence is TGTGCCAGTAGTATAGATACTGGTTCCTCACCCCTCCACTTT.

The chain uses TRBV30 and TRBJ1-3; 7 bases map to TRBD1. CDR3 length equals 17 residues. V trimming: 2 bases; J trimming: 0 bases; junction bases outside the gene matches: 10. Germline V gene sequence: CDR1 GTSNPN, CDR2 SVGIG (reference sequence). The CDR3 protein is CAWSFDRTGLSGNTIYF. The CDR3 DNA is TGTGCCTGGAGTTTCGACAGGACAGGCCTCTCTGGAAACACCATATATTTT.

The rearrangement links TRBV28 to TRBJ2-7, with D possibly matching TRBD1 (5 bases). Per germline, CDR1 MDHEN and CDR2 SYDVKM. The V gene lost 2 bases and the J gene lost 0 bases, with 11 bases spanning the gap. The CDR3 has 15 residues. CDR3 amino acids: CASSLPGAFSYEQYF. DNA for the CDR3: TGTGCCAGCAGTTTACCTGGGGCTTTCTCCTACGAGCAGTACTTC. Looking up the rest from reference TRBV28 and TRBJ2-7 gives the full variable domain: DVKVTQSSRYLVKRTGEKVFLECVQDMDHENMFWYRQDPGLGLRLIYFSYDVKMKEKGDIPEGYSVSREKKERFSLILESASTNQTSMYLCASSLPGAFSYEQYFGPGTRLTVT.